This entry features one T cell receptor (beta chain) sequence. This CDR3 spans 11 amino acids. Germline assignment: CDR1 ENHRY and CDR2 SYGVKD. Trimming cost V 8 bases and J 6 bases; bases outside gene matches: 3. This record comes from a study of blood T cells in healthy people across ages. Next came a second PCR, run for about 6 to 12 cycles, which used a sample-barcoded 5' primer along with a J-beta primer mix. A single record per CDR3 protein comes from TCRdb applying MiXCR to the 5' RACE reads. The sample has about 1.6 million distinct CDR3 sequences; roughly 32% are singletons. The sample consisted of blood. This clonotype originated in a woman aged 30 to 39 in good health. The chain couples TRBV10-3 to TRBJ1-1, with TRBD1 matching over 7 bases. CDR3 loop: CAIRDSAEAFF. CDR3 DNA sequence: TGTGCCATCCGGGACAGCGCTGAAGCTTTCTTT.